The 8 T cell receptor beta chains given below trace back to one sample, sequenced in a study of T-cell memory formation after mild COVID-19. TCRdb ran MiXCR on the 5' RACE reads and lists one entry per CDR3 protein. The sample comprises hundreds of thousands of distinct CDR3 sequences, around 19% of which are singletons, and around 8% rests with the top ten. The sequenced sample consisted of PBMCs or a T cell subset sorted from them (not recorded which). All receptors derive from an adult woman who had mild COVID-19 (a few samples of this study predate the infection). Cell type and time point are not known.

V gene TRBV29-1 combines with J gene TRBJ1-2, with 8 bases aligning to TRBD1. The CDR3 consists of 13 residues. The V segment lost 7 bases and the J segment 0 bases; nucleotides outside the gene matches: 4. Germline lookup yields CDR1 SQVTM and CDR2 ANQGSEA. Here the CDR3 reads CSAQGASNYGYTF. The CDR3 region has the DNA TGCAGCGCGCAGGGGGCGTCTAACTATGGCTACACCTTC.

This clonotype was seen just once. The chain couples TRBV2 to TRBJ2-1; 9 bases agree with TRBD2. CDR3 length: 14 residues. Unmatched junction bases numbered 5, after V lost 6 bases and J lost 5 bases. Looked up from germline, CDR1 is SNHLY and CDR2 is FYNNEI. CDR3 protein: CASRRLAVNNEQFF. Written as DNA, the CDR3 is TGTGCCAGCAGACGACTAGCGGTCAACAATGAGCAGTTCTTC. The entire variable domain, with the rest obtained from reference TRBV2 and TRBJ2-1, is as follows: EPEVTQTPSHQVTQMGQEVILRCVPISNHLYFYWYRQILGQKVEFLVSFYNNEISEKSEIFDDQFSVERPDGSNFTLKIRSTKLEDSAMYFCASRRLAVNNEQFFGPGTRLTVL.

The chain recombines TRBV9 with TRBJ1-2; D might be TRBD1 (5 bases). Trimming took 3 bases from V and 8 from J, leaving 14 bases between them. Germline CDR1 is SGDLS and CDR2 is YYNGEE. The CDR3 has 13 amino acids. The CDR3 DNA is TGTGCCAGCAGCGAGGACCAGGGCTCGGGCTACACCTTC. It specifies CASSEDQGSGYTF.

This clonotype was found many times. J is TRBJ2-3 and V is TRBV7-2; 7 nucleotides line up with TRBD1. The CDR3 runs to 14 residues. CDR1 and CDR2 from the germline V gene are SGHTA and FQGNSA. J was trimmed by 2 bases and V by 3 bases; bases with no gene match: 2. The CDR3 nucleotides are TGTGCCAGCAGCTTGGGACAGCTCACAGATACGCAGTATTTT. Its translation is CASSLGQLTDTQYF.

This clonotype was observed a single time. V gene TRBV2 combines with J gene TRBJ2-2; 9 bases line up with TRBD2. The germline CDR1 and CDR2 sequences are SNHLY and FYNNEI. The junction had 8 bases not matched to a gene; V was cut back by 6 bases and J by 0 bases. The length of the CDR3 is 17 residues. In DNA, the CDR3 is TGTGCCAGCAGACCCTTAGCGGGAGTGGCGAACACCGGGGAGCTGTTTTTT. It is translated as CASRPLAGVANTGELFF.

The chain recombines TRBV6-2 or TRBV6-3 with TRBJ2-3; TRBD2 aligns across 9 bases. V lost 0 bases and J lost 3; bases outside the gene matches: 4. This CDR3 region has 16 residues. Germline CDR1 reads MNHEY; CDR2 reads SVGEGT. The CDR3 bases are TGTGCCAGCAGTTACTCCGTCGCGGGAGGGACAGATACGCAGTATTTT. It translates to CASSYSVAGGTDTQYF.

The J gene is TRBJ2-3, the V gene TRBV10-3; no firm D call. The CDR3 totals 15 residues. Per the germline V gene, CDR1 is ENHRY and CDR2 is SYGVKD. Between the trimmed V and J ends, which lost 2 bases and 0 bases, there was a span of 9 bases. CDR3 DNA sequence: TGTGCCATCAGTGAGAGTCAGTATAGCACAGATACGCAGTATTTT. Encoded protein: CAISESQYSTDTQYF.

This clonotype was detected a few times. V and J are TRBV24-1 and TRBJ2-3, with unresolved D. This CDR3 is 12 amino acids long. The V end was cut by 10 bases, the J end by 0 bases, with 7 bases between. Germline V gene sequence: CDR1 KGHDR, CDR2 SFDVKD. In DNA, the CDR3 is TGTGCCACTGGTTCTAGCACAGATACGCAGTATTTT. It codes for CATGSSTDTQYF.